The clone carrying this TCR beta chain showed up just once. The antigen remains unidentified. This sample was taken from a study of CD4 T cells in relation to SARS-CoV-2 and coronaviruses. Study findings and constraints: About 65% of donors had memory CD4+ clonotypes crossrecognizing SARS-CoV-2 and common cold coronavirus spike. The cross-reactivity analysis covered only spike protein, not other viral proteins.

The CDR3 runs 14 residues. CDR1 is MNHNY and CDR2 is SVGAGI in the germline V gene (reference sequence). V was pared by 4 bases and J by 4 bases, with 11 bases between. Unexposed donor CD4+ T cells date from about 2011-2018, before the COVID-19 pandemic. Deep TCR-beta sequencing used DNA from uncultured naive and memory CD4+ T cells. Some clones are missing from TCRdb's copy, which holds only in-frame ones; the method was immunoSEQ multiplex PCR. The top ten clones hold under 0.25% of a sample with tens of thousands of clones, 85% to 95% of them seen once. This sequence originates from a human donor in good health. The source material was naive CD4+ T cells from PBMCs. Subset indicated: naive CD4+ T cells isolated by negative enrichment. The chain carries TRBV6-6 and TRBJ2-1; possible D gene TRBD1, 6 bases. CDR3 protein: CASSSGDLYNEQFF. CDR3 sequence (DNA): TGTGCCAGCAGTTCAGGGGACCTATACAATGAGCAGTTCTTC.